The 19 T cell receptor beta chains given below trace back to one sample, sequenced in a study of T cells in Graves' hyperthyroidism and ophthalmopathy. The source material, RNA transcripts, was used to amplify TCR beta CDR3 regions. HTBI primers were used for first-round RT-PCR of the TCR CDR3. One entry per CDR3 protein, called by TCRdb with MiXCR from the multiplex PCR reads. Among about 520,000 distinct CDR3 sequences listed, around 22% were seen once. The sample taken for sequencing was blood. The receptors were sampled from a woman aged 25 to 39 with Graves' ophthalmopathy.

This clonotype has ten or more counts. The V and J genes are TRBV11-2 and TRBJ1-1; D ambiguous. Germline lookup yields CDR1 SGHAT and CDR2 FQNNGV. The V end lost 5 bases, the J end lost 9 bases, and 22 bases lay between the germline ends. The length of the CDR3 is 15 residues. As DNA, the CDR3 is TGTGCCAGCAGCCCCCGGCAGTGGTCAATGTTAAAAGCTTTCTTT. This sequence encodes CASSPRQWSMLKAFF.

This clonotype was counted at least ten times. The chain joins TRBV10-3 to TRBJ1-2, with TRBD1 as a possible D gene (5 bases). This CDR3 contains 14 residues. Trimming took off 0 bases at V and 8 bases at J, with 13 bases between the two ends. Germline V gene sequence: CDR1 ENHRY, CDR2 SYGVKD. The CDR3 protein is CAISESGTGGGYTF. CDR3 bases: TGTGCCATCAGTGAGTCCGGGACCGGGGGAGGCTACACCTTC.

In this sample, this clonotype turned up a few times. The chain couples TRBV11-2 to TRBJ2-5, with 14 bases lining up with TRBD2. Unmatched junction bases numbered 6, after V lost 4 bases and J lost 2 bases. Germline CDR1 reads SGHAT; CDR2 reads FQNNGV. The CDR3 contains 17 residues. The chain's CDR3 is CASSSYWTSGGQETQYF. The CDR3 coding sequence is TGTGCCAGCAGCTCTTACTGGACTAGCGGGGGGCAAGAGACCCAGTACTTC. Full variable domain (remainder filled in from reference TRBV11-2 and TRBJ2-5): EAGVAQSPRYKIIEKRQSVAFWCNPISGHATLYWYQQILGQGPKLLIQFQNNGVVDDSQLPKDRFSAERLKGVDSTLKIQPAKLEDSAVYLCASSSYWTSGGQETQYFGPGTRLLVL.

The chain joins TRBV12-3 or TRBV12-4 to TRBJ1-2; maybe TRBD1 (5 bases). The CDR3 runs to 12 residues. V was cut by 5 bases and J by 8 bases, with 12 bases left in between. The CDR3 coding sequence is TGTGCCAGCAGTGTTAACAGGTTCGGCTACACCTTC. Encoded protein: CASSVNRFGYTF.

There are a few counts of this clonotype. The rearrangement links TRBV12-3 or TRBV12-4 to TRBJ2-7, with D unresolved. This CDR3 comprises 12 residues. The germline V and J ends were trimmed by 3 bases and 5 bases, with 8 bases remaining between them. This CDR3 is CASSFGADEQYF. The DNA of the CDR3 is TGTGCCAGCAGTTTCGGCGCGGACGAGCAGTACTTC.

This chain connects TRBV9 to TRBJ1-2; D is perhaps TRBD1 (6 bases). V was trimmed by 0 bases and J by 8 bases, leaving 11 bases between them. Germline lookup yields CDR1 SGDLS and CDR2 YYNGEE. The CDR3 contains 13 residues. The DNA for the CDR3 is TGTGCCAGCAGCGTAGCGAAAGGGGGAGGCTACACCTTC. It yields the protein CASSVAKGGGYTF. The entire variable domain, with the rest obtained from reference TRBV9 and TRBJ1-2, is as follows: DSGVTQTPKHLITATGQRVTLRCSPRSGDLSVYWYQQSLDQGLQFLIQYYNGEERAKGNILERFSAQQFPDLHSELNLSSLELGDSALYFCASSVAKGGGYTFGSGTRLTVV.

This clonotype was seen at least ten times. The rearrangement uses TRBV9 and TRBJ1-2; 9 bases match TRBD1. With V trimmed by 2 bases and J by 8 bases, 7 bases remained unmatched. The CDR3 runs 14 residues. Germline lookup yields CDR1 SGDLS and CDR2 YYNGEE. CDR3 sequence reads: CASSVGQGLRGYTF. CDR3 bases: TGTGCCAGCAGCGTCGGACAGGGGCTTAGAGGCTACACCTTC.

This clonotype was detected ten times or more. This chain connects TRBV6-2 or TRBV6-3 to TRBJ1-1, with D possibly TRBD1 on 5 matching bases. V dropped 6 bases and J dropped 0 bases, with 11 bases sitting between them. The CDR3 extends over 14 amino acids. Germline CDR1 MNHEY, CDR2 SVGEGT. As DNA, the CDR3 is TGTGCCAGCAGGGACACAAGTATGAACACTGAAGCTTTCTTT. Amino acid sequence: CASRDTSMNTEAFF.

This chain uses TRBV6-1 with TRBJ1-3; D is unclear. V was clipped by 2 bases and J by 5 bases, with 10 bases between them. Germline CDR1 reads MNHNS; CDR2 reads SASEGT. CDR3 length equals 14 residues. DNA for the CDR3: TGTGCCAGCAGTGAATCGGGCCGTCGAAACACCATATATTTT. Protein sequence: CASSESGRRNTIYF.

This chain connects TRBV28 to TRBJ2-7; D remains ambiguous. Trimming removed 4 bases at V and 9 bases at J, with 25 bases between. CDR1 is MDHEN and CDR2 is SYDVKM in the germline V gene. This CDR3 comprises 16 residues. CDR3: CASSSRILTALRRQYF. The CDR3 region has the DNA TGTGCCAGCAGTTCCCGCATTCTAACAGCGCTACGAAGGCAGTACTTC.

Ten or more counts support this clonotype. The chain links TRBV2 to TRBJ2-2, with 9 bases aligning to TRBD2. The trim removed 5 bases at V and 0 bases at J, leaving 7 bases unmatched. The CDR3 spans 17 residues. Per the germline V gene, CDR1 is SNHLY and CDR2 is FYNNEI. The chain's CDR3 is CASSITSGRSNTGELFF. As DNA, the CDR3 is TGTGCCAGCAGTATTACTAGCGGGCGATCGAACACCGGGGAGCTGTTTTTT.

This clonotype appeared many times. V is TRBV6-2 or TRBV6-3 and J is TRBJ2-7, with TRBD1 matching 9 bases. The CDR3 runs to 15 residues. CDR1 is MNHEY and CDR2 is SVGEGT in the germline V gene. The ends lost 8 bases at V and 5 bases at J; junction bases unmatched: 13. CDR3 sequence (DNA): TGTGCCAGCTCCTCCGCCGGGACAGGGCTCCACGAGCAGTACTTC. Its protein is CASSSAGTGLHEQYF.

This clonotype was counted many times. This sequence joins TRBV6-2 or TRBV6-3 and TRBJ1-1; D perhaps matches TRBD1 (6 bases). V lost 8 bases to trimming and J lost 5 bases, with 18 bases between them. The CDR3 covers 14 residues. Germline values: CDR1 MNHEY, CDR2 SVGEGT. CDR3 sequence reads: CASGIQGGRTEAFF. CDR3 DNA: TGTGCCAGCGGAATACAGGGCGGTCGGACTGAAGCTTTCTTT.

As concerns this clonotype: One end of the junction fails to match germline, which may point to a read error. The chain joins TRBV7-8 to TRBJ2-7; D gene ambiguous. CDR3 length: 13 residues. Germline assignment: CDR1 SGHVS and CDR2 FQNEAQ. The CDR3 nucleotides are TGTGCCAGCAGCTTAAACGGGTACTACGATCAGTACTTC. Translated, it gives CASSLNGYYDQYF.

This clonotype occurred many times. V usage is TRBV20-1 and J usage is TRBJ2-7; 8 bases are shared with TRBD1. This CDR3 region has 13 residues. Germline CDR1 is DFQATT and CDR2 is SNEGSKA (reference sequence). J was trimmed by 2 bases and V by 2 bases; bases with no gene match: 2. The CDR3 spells CSARYRGTYEQYF. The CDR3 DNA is TGCAGTGCTAGATACAGGGGGACCTACGAGCAGTACTTC.

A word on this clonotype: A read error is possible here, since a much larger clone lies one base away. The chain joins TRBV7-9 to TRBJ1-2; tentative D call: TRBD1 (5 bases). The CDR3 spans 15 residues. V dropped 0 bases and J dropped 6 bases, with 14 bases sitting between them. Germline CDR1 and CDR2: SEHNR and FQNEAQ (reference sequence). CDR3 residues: CASSLATAGYDGYTF. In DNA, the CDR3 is TGTGCCAGCAGCTTAGCGACGGCAGGGTACGATGGCTACACCTTC.

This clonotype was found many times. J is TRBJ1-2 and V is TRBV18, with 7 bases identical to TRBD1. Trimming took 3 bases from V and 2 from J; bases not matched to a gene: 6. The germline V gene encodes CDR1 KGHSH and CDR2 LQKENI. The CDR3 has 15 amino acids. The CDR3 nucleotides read TGTGCCAGCTCACCGTCGGGACAGACCAACTATGGCTACACCTTC. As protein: CASSPSGQTNYGYTF.

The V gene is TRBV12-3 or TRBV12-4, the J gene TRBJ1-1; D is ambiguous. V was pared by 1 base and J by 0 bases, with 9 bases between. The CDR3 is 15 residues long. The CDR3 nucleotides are TGTGCCAGCAGTTTAGAGTGGAACATGAACACTGAAGCTTTCTTT. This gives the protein CASSLEWNMNTEAFF.

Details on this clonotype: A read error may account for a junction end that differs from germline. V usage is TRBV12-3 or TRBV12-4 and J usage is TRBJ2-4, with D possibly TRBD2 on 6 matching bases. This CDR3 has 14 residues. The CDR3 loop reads CASSGRGSRNIKYF. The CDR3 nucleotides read TGTGCCAGCAGCGGGCGGGGTTCGAGAAACATTAAGTACTTC.